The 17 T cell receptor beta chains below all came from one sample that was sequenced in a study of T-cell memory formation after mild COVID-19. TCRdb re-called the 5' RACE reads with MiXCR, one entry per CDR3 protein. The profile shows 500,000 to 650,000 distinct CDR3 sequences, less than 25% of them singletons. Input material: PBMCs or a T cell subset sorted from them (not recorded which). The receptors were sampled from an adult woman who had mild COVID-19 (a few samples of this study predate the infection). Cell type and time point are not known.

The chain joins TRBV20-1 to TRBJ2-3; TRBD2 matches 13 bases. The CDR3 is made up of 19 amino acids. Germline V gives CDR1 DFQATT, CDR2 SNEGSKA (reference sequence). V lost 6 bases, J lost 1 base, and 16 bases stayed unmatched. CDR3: CSADVGTSGMSGGTDTQYF. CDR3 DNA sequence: TGCAGTGCCGATGTCGGGACTAGCGGGATGAGTGGTGGCACAGATACGCAGTATTTT.

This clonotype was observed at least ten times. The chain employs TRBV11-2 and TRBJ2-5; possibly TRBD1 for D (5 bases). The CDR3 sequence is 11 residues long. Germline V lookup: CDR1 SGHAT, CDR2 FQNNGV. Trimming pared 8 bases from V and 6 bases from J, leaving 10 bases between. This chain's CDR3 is CASQGAQTQYF. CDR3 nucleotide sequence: TGTGCCAGCCAGGGCGCTCAGACCCAGTACTTC.

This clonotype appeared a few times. The CDR3 DNA reads TGTGCCAGCAGTTTACAGGCGAGGGGGACTGAAGCTTTCTTT. Translating it yields CASSLQARGTEAFF. V usage is TRBV12-3 or TRBV12-4 and J usage is TRBJ1-1; TRBD1 might be the D (6 bases). Trimming took 2 bases from V and 5 from J, leaving 12 bases between them. This CDR3 comprises 14 residues.

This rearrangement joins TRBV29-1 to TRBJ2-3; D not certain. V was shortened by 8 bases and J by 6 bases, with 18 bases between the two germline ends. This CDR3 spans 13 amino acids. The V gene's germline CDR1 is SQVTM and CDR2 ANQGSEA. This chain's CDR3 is CSTRTPSMDTQYF. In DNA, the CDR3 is TGCAGCACGCGAACCCCCTCAATGGATACGCAGTATTTT.

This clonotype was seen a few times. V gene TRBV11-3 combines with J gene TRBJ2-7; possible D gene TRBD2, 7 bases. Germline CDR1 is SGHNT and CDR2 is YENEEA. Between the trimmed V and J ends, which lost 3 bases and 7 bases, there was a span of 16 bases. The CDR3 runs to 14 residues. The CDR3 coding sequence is TGTGCCAGCAGCTTGAGGACAGTGGGAGGGGAGCAGTACTTC. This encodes CASSLRTVGGEQYF.

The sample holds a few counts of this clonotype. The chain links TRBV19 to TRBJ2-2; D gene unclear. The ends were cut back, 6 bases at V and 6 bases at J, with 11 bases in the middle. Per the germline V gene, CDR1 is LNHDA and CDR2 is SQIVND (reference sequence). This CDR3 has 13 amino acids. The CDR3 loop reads CASRVYGAGELFF. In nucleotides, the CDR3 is TGTGCCAGTAGGGTTTACGGAGCCGGGGAGCTGTTTTTT.

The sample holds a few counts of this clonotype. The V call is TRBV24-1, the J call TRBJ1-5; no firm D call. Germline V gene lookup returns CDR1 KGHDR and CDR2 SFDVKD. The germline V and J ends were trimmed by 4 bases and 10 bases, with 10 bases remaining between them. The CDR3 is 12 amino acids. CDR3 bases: TGTGCCACCAGTGAAAACAAGGGACCCCAGCATTTT. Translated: CATSENKGPQHF.

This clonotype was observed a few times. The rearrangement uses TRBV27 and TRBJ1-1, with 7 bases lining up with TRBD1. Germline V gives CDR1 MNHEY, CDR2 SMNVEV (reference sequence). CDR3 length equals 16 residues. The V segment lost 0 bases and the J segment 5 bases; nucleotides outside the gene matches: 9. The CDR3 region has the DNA TGTGCCAGCAGTTTATCCCCGACAGGGTCGGGGACTGAAGCTTTCTTT. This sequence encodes CASSLSPTGSGTEAFF.

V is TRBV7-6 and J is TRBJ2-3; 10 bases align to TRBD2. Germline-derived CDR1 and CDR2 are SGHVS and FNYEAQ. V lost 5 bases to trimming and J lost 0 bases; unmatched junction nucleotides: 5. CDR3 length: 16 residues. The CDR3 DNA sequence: TGTGCCAGCAGCCGATTTAGCGGGGGGAGCACAGATACGCAGTATTTT. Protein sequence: CASSRFSGGSTDTQYF.

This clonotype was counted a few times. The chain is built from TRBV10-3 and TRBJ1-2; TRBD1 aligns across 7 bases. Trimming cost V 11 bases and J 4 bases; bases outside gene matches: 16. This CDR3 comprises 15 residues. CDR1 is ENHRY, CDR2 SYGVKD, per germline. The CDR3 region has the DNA TGTGCCGCAGGGGATCCAGGGGAGGGGGCCTATGGCTACACCTTC. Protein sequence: CAAGDPGEGAYGYTF.

The CDR3 here is CASSTRLAGGLLTSTDTQYF. The CDR3 DNA reads as TGTGCCAGCAGTACCAGACTAGCGGGGGGCCTCCTGACAAGCACAGATACGCAGTATTTT. The V call is TRBV27, the J call TRBJ2-3, with 13 bases aligning to TRBD2. V lost 5 bases, J lost 0 bases, and 14 bases stayed unmatched. The CDR3 has 20 residues. Germline lookup yields CDR1 MNHEY and CDR2 SMNVEV (reference sequence).

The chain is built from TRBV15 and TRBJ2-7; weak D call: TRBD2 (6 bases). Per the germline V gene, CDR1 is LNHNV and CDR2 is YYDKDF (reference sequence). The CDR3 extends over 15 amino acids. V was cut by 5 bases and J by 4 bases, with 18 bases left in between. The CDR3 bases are TGTGCCACCAGCCGTCAGCAAGGTAGCGGATACGAGCAGTACTTC. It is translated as CATSRQQGSGYEQYF.

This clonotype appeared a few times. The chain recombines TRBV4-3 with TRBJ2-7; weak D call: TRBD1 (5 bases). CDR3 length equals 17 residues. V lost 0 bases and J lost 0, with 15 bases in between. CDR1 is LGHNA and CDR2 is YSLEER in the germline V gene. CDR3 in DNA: TGCGCCAGCAGCCAAGAAGGTGGACAACCCCGCTCCTACGAGCAGTACTTC. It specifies CASSQEGGQPRSYEQYF.

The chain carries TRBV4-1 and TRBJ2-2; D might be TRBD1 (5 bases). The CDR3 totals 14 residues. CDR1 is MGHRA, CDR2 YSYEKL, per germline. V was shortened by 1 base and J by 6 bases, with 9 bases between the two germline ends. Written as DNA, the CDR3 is TGCGCCAGCAGCCAAGGGGTGGGGCCCGGGGAGCTGTTTTTT. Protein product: CASSQGVGPGELFF.

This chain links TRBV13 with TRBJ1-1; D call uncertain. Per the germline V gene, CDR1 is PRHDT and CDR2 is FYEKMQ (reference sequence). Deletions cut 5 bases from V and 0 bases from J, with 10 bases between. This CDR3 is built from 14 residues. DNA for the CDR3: TGTGCCAGCAGCCCTGCCGTAATGAACACTGAAGCTTTCTTT. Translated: CASSPAVMNTEAFF.

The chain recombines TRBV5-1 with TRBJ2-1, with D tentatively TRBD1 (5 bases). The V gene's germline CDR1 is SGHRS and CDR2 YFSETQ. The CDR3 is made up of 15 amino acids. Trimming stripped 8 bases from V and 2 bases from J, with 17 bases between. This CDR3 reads CASELGQGTYNEQFF. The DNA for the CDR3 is TGCGCCAGTGAGCTCGGTCAGGGAACCTACAATGAGCAGTTCTTC. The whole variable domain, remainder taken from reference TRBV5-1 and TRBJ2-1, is KAGVTQTPRYLIKTRGQQVTLSCSPISGHRSVSWYQQTPGQGLQFLFEYFSETQRNKGNFPGRFSGRQFSNSRSEMNVSTLELGDSALYLCASELGQGTYNEQFFGPGTRLTVL.

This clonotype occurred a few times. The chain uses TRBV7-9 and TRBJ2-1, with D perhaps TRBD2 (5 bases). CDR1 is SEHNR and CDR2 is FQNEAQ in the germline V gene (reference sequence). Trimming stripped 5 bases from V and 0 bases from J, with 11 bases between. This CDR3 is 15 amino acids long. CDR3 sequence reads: CASSRTRGSYNEQFF. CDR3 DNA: TGTGCCAGCAGCCGTACTAGAGGCTCCTACAATGAGCAGTTCTTC.